This TCR beta chain derives from a study of blood T cell repertoires in COVID-19. Study-wide context: COVID-19 samples, acute and convalescent, were from the United States, Italy and Spain. From T cells, B-cell-depleted T cells, or PBMCs came the material, which was cDNA or gDNA.

The germline V gene encodes CDR1 LNHDA and CDR2 SQIVND (reference sequence). Deletions cut 6 bases from V and 5 bases from J, with 24 bases between. The CDR3 loop spans 17 amino acids. In the original processing: Nucleated cell counts were estimated from reference gene primer amplification. TCRdb keeps only in-frame clones here, not all; method: immunoSEQ multiplex PCR. Clone size and V and J calls were adopted from that table, with D and trimming inferred from the DNA. The profile covers more than 200,000 clones, with 65% to 90% appearing a single time and under 1.5% taken by the ten largest. Sequencing used peripheral blood. The chain employs TRBV19 and TRBJ2-3, with D possibly matching TRBD2 (7 bases). The receptor's source is a woman aged 40 to 55 who had recovered from COVID-19. CDR3 sequence: CASSPLWSGGGKDTQYF. CDR3 in DNA: TGTGCCAGTAGCCCCCTTTGGTCGGGGGGCGGGAAAGATACGCAGTATTTT.